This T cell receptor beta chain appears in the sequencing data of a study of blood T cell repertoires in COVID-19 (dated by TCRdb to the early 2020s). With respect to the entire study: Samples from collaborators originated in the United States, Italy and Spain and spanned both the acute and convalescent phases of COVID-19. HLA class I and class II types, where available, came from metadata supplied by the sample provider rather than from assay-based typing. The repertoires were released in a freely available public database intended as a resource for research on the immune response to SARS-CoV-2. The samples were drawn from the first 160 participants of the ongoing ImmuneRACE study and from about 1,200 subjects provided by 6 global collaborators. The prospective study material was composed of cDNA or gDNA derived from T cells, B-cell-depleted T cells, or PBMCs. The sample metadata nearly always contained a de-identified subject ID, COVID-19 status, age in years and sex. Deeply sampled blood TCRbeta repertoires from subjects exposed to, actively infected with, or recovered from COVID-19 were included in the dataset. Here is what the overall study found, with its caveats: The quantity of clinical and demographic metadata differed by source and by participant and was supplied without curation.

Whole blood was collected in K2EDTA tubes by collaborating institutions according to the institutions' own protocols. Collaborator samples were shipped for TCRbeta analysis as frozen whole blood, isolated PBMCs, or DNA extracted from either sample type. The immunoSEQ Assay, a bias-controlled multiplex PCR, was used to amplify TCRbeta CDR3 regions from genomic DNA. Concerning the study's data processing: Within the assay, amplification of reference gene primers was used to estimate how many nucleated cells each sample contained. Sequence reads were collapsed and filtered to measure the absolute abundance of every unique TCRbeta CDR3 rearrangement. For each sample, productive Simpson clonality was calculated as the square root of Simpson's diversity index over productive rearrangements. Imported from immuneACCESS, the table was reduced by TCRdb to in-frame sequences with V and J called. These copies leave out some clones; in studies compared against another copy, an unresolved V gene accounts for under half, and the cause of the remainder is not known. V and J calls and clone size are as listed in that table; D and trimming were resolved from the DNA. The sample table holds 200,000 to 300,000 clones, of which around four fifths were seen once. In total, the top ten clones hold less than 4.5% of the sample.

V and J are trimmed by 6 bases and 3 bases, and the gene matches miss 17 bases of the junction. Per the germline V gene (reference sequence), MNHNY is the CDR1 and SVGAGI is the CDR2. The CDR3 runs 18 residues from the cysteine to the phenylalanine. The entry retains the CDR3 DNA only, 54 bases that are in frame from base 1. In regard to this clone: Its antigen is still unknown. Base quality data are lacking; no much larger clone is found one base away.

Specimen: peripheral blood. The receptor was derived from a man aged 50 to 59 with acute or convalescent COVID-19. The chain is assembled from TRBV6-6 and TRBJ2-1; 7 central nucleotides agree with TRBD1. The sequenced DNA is TGTGCCAGCAGCCGACATTTTCGACAGGGATCGCGCTACAATGAGCAGTTCTTC. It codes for CASSRHFRQGSRYNEQFF.